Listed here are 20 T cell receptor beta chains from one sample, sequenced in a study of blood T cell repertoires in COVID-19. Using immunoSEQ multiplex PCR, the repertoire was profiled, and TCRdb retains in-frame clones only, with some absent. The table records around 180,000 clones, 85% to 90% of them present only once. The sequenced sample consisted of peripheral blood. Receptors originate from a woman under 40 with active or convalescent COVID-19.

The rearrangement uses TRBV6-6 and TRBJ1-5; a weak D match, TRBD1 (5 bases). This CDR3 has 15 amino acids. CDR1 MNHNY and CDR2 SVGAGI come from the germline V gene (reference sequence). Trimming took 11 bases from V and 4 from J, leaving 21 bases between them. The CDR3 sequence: CAAGQRARSNQPQHF. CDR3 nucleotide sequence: TGTGCCGCGGGGCAGAGAGCTCGCTCAAATCAGCCCCAGCATTTT.

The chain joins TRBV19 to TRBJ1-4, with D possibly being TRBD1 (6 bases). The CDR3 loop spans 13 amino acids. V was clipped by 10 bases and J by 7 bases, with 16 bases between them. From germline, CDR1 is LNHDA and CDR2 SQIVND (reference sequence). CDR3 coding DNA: TGTGCCACCCTTTCAGGGGAAGGTGAAAAACTGTTTTTT. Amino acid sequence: CATLSGEGEKLFF.

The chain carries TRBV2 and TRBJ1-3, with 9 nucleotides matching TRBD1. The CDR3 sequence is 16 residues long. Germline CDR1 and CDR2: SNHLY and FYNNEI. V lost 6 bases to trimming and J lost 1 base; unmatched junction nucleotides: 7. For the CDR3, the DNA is TGTGCCAGCAGATTTGGACAGGGGTCGTCTGGAAACACCATATATTTT. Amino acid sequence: CASRFGQGSSGNTIYF.

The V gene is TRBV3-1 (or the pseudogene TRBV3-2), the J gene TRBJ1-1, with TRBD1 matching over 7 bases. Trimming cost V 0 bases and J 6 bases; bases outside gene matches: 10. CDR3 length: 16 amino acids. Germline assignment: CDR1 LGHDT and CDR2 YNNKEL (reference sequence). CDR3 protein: CASSQEGRLRGPEAFF. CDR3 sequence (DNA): TGTGCCAGCAGCCAAGAGGGAAGGCTTAGGGGGCCTGAAGCTTTCTTT.

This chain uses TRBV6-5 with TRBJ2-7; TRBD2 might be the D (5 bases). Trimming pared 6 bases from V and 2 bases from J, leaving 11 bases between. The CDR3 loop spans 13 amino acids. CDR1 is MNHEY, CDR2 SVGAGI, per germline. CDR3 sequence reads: CASSQWGAYEQYF. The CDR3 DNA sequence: TGTGCCAGCAGCCAGTGGGGAGCCTACGAGCAGTACTTC.

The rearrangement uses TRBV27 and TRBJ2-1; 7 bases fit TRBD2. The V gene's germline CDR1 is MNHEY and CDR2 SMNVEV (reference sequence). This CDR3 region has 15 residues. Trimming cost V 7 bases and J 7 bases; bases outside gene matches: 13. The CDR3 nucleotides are TGTGCCAGCAACCATATGGCGGGAGCTAGGAATGAGCAGTTCTTC. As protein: CASNHMAGARNEQFF.

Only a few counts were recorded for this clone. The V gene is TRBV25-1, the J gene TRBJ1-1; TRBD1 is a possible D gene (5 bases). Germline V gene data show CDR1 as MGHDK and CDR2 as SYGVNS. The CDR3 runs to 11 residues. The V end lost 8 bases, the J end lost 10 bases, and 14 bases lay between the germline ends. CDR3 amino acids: CASLGGAGAFF. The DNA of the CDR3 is TGTGCCAGCCTGGGAGGGGCAGGAGCTTTCTTT.

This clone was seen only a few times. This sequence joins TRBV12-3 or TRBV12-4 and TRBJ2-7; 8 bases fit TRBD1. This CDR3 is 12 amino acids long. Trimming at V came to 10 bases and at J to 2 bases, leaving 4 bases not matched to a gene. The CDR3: CATGQGPYEQYF. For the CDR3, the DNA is TGTGCCACCGGACAGGGTCCCTACGAGCAGTACTTC.

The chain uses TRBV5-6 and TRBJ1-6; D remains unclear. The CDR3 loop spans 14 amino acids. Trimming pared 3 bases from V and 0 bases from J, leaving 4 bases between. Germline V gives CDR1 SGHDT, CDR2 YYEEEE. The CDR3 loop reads CASSWSSYNSPLHF. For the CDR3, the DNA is TGTGCCAGCAGCTGGAGCTCCTATAATTCACCCCTCCACTTT.

DNA for the CDR3: TGTGCCAGCAGCTCCTCGGGGAACACCGGGGAGCTGTTTTTT. Protein: CASSSSGNTGELFF. The rearrangement uses TRBV2 and TRBJ2-2; no clear D. CDR1 is SNHLY and CDR2 is FYNNEI in the germline V gene. V lost 6 bases and J lost 1, with 9 bases in between. The CDR3 is 14 residues long.

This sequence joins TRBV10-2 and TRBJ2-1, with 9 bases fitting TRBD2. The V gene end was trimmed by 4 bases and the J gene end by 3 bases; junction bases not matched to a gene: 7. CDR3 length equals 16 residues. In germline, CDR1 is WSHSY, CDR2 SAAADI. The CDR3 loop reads CASSVKAGGLYNEQFF. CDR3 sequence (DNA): TGCGCCAGCAGTGTTAAAGCGGGGGGTCTCTACAATGAGCAGTTCTTC.

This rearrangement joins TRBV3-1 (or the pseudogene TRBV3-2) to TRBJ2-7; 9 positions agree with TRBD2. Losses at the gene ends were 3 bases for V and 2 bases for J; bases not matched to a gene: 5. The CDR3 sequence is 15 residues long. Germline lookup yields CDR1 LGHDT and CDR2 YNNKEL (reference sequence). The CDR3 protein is CASSHLAGDPYEQYF. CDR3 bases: TGTGCCAGCAGCCATTTAGCGGGAGACCCCTACGAGCAGTACTTC.

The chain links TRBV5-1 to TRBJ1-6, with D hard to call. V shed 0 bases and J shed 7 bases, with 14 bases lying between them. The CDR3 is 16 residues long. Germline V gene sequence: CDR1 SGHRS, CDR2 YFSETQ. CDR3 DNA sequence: TGCGCCAGCAGCTTGGCCGGCGGTCGGGAAAATTCACCCCTCCACTTT. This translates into CASSLAGGRENSPLHF.

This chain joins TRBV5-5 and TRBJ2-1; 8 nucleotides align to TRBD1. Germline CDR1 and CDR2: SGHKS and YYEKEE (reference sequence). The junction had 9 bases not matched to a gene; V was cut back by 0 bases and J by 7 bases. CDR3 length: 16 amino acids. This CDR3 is CASSLVAGGSGNEQFF. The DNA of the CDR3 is TGTGCCAGCAGCTTGGTGGCAGGGGGCAGCGGGAATGAGCAGTTCTTC.

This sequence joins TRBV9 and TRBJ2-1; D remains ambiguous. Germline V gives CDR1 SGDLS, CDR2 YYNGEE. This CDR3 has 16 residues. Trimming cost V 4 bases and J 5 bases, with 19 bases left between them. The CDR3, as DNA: TGTGCCAGCAGCTCGGTATGGAGCAGTAGAAACAATGAGCAGTTCTTC. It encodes CASSSVWSSRNNEQFF.

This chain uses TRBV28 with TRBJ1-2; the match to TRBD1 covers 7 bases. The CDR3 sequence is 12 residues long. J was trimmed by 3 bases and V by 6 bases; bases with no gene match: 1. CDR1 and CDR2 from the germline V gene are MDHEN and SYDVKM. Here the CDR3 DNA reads TGTGCCAGCAGCGGGACAGACTATGGCTACACCTTC. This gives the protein CASSGTDYGYTF.

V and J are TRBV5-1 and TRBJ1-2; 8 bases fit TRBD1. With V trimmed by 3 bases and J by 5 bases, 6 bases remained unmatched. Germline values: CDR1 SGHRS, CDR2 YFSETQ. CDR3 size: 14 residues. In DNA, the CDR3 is TGCGCCAGCAGCTCTGATGGACAGGGTTATGGCTACACCTTC. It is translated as CASSSDGQGYGYTF. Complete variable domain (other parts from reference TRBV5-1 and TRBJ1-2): KAGVTQTPRYLIKTRGQQVTLSCSPISGHRSVSWYQQTPGQGLQFLFEYFSETQRNKGNFPGRFSGRQFSNSRSEMNVSTLELGDSALYLCASSSDGQGYGYTFGSGTRLTVV.

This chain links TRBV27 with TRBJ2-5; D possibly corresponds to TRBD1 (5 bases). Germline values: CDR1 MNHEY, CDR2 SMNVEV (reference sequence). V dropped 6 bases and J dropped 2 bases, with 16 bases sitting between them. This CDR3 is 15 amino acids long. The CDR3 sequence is CASRGPGHLQETQYF. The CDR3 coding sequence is TGTGCCAGCAGAGGCCCCGGACACCTTCAAGAGACCCAGTACTTC.

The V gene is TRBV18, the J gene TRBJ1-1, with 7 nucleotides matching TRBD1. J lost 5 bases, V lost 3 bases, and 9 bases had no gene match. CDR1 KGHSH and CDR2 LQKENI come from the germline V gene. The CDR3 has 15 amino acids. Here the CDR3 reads CASSPERGPRTEAFF. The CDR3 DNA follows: TGTGCCAGCTCACCGGAAAGGGGGCCTAGGACTGAAGCTTTCTTT.

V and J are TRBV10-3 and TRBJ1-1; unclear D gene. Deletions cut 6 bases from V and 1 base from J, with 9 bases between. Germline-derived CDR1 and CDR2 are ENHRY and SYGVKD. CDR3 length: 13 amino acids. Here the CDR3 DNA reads TGTGCCATCAGCCAGTCGGGGAACACTGAAGCTTTCTTT. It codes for CAISQSGNTEAFF.